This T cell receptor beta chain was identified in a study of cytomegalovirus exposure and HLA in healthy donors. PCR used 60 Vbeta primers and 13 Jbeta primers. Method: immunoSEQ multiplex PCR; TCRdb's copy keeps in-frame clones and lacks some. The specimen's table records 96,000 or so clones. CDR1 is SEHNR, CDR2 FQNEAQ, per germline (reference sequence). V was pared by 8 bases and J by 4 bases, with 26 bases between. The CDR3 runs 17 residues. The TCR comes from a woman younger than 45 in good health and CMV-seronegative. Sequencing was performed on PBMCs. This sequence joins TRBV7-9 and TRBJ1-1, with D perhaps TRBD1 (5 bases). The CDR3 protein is CASLPPAGRQKGTEAFF. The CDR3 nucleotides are TGTGCCAGCTTGCCACCCGCCGGGCGACAGAAAGGCACTGAAGCTTTCTTT.